This record looks at one T cell receptor beta chain sequence and its context. This clonotype was found a few times. Its binding antigen is unknown. Base-call qualities are not available, and no considerably larger clone is one nucleotide away. These data are taken from a study of T cells after yellow fever vaccination (dated by TCRdb to between 2018 and 2021). Some background on the complete study: Libraries from fractions with low cell numbers were prepared with the SMART-Seq v4 Ultra Low Input RNA kit. To follow T-cell clones before and after both primary and booster YFV17D yellow fever vaccination, bulk TCR alpha and beta repertoires underwent longitudinal sequencing. Blood was collected at multiple timepoints before and after primary and secondary immunization, and bulk PBMC replicates and cell subsets were isolated. Two healthy male donors made up the cohort, one aged 18 to 30 years and the other aged 30 to 40 years.

Synthesis of TCR cDNA relied on 5'RACE template switching, a step that introduced a universal primer site along with unique molecular identifiers. Priming for cDNA synthesis came from both the TCR alpha and TCR beta constant segments. Two PCR steps were used to amplify libraries, with sample barcodes and sequencing adapters being added in the second step. Libraries were sequenced on Illumina HiSeq 2500 (2x100 bp) or NovaSeq (2x150 bp). On the authors' methods: Reads were demultiplexed and collapsed into UMI consensus sequences with MIGEC, and V(D)J alignment was performed with MiXCR. Vaccine-responding clonotypes were defined with edgeR using replicate PBMC samples, requiring FDR below 0.01 and a log2 fold change above 5 up to day 15. CD4 or CD8 identity was assigned to each bulk clonotype according to whether the clonotype was present at higher abundance in the sequenced CD4 repertoire or the sequenced CD8 repertoire. Clones were called with MiXCR by TCRdb after fastp trimmed the public reads at Q25, and only in-frame beta chains were retained. Merged by CDR3 protein, the rows form single entries marked with the most common genes and DNA. The V and J calls were not made by the authors but by TCRdb's processing. This sample lists about 400,000 distinct CDR3 sequences; around 10% were detected once. Roughly 18% of the sample comes from the top ten.

From the germline V gene (reference sequence), CDR1 is DFQATT and CDR2 is SNEGSKA. Trimming leaves V shorter by 4 bases and J shorter by 5 bases, with the junction holding 7 bases beyond the gene matches. The cysteine opens and the phenylalanine closes a CDR3 of 13 amino acids. Only the CDR3 DNA is retained, 39 bases long and in frame from the first base. This specimen's treatment or condition label, per the study, means: live attenuated yellow fever vaccine strain. Two biological replicates of bulk PBMCs were collected at each blood-draw timepoint. PBMCs were isolated from peripheral blood using a standard Ficoll-Paque protocol. RNA was extracted with TriZol from bulk PBMCs, CD4 and CD8 fractions, and dextramer-positive and dextramer-negative fractions. Findings and caveats that apply to the study as a whole: After the booster, most of the clones that had expanded following primary vaccination were detected again (roughly 96% of CD4 and roughly nine tenths of CD8), which suggests that memory was broadly maintained. FACS-sorted repertoires could contain abundant contaminating clonotypes from the bulk population, so computational filtering was required. A small share of clonotypes occurred in both CD4 and CD8 compartments, likely arising from convergent recombination. Because only a couple of donors were included in the study, the extent to which the findings can be generalized is limited. The secondary T-cell response was weaker than the primary response but faster, peaking on day 5 instead of day 15.

This specimen consisted of PBMCs, obtained on the day of the first yellow fever vaccination. This sequence originates from a young man who received the YFV17D yellow fever vaccine. This receptor chain uses TRBV20-1 and TRBJ2-5; TRBD1 fits 7 bases in the junction. The DNA is TGCAGTGCTAACGCAGGGGGAAAGGAGACCCAGTACTTC. Translated, this is CSANAGGKETQYF.